The following is a TCR beta chain sequence with its context. Its antigen is still unknown. With 10 bases removed from V and 0 bases from J, the gap between germline ends came to 13 bases. Per germline, CDR1 ENHRY and CDR2 SYGVKD. The CDR3 runs to 14 residues. Here immunoSEQ multiplex PCR was the method, and the copy in TCRdb shows in-frame clones only, minus some. The sample includes about 150,000 clones, roughly 94% seen only once; the top ten take around 0.33%. The data are from a study of OX40 agonist ivuxolimab in advanced cancers. Study outcomes and limitations: Undetermined was the antigen specificity of the expanded peripheral T cells. Also present in some nonresponders was a low level of normalized T-cell clonal expansion.

This chain links TRBV10-3 with TRBJ1-5, with D perhaps matching TRBD1 (6 bases). This specimen was CD4+ or CD8+ T cells sorted from blood, taken in a trial of the OX40 agonist ivuxolimab. The sequence came from an adult with an advanced solid tumor such as melanoma, head and neck, liver or kidney cancer. The CDR3 reads CATRGQYSNQPQHF. The CDR3 DNA reads as TGTGCCACCCGAGGACAGTATAGCAATCAGCCCCAGCATTTT.